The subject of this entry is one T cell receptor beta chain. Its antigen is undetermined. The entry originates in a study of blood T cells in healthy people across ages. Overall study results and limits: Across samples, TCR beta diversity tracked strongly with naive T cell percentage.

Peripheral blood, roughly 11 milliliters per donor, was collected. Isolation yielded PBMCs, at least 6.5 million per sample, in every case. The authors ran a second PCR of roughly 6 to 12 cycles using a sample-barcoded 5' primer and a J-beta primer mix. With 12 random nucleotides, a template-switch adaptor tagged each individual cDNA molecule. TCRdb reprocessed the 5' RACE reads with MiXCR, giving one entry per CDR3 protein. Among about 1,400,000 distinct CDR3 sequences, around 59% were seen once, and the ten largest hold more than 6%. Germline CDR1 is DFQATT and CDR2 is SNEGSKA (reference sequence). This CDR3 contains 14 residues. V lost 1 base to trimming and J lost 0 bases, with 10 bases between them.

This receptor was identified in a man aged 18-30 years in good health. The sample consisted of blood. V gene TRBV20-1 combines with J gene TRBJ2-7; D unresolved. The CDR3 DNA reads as TGCAGTGCTAGAGGCGGCGGCAACTCCTACGAGCAGTACTTC. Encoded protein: CSARGGGNSYEQYF.